Listed below are T cell receptor beta chains from one sample, sequenced in a study of T-cell reconstitution after alpha-beta-depleted transplantation in children. TCRdb re-called the PCR reads with MiXCR, one entry per CDR3 protein. This table has some 350,000 distinct CDR3 sequences, roughly 17% appearing once. The material sequenced was PBMCs, mostly from graft donor cells, taken 360 days after TCRalphabeta/CD19-depleted stem cell transplant. The receptors were gathered from a male patient under 10 years old who had a stem cell transplant for acute lymphoblastic leukemia, so the T cells may come from the graft donor. CDR3s include the opening cysteine and the closing phenylalanine or tryptophan. A D gene is named only where the DNA matches it firmly. Rows may omit the clone size; those that give it use once, few, many or a size class.

CDR3nt,CDR3aa,d_gene,j_gene,len,abundance,v_gene
TGTGCCAGCAGCTCACCAGGAAACACTGAAGCTTTCTTT,CASSSPGNTEAFF,-,TRBJ1-1,13,-,TRBV3-1
TGTGCCAGCAGCGTAGGTGTCGGGGGCGCCTATAATTCACCCCTCCACTTT,CASSVGVGGAYNSPLHF,-,TRBJ1-6,17,many,TRBV9
TGTGCCAGCAGTTACTCGTGGGACGGTAACTACGAGCAGTACTTC,CASSYSWDGNYEQYF,-,TRBJ2-7,15,-,TRBV6-2/TRBV6-3
TGTGCCAGCGGGTCGGGCTCGCAAGAGACCCAGTACTTC,CASGSGSQETQYF,-,TRBJ2-5,13,-,TRBV5-6
TGCAGCGTTGCCGGCGGGACGGAAAACTATGGCTACACCTTC,CSVAGGTENYGYTF,-,TRBJ1-2,14,few,TRBV29-1
TGCGCCAGCAGTATACGTCTAGCGGGCGGGATAGATACGCAGTATTTT,CASSIRLAGGIDTQYF,TRBD2,TRBJ2-3,16,-,TRBV5-1
TGTGCCAGCAGTCATAGGACAGGGGAGGCAGATACGCAGTATTTT,CASSHRTGEADTQYF,TRBD1,TRBJ2-3,15,few,TRBV28
TGCAGTGCTAGAGGATTTGGACACACAGATACGCAGTATTTT,CSARGFGHTDTQYF,-,TRBJ2-3,14,-,TRBV20-1
TGCAGTGCTAGAGTCCCGACAGGGGTTCCAAATGAGCAGTTCTTC,CSARVPTGVPNEQFF,TRBD1,TRBJ2-1,15,few,TRBV20-1
TGTGCCAGCAGTTTATTCAGGACAGTCAATCAGCCCCAGCATTTT,CASSLFRTVNQPQHF,-,TRBJ1-5,15,-,TRBV28
TGCGCCAGCAGCCAAGAGCACATCGGAGGGGTCTACGAGCAGTACTTC,CASSQEHIGGVYEQYF,-,TRBJ2-7,16,-,TRBV4-1
TGTGCCAGCAGTTACTCAGGGGGCGGGACGGGCAATGAGCAGTTCTTC,CASSYSGGGTGNEQFF,-,TRBJ2-1,16,many,TRBV6-5
TGCGCCAGCAGCTTGGGGGACTACGGTGAGCAGTTCTTC,CASSLGDYGEQFF,TRBD2,TRBJ2-1,13,-,TRBV5-1
TGCGCCAGCAGCCAAGCGGGCGACACCTCCTCCTACAATGAGCAGTTCTTC,CASSQAGDTSSYNEQFF,-,TRBJ2-1,17,few,TRBV4-3
TGTGCTAGCAGCCACGGGACTAGCGATGGGGATACGCAGTATTTT,CASSHGTSDGDTQYF,TRBD2,TRBJ2-3,15,few,TRBV7-7
TGTGCCAGCAGCGTACTCGGACAGGGCTACGAGCAGTACTTC,CASSVLGQGYEQYF,TRBD1,TRBJ2-7,14,many,TRBV5-5
TGTGCCAGCAGTCCGCGGAGGGGGATCAGGGACCAAATCACCGGGGAGCTGTTTTTT,CASSPRRGIRDQITGELFF,-,TRBJ2-2,19,-,TRBV4-2
TGCGCCAGCAGCTTGGGGGAGACCGGGGAGCTGTTTTTT,CASSLGETGELFF,-,TRBJ2-2,13,few,TRBV5-1
TGTGCCAGCAGCCAAGAAGTACAGCAGGAAGTCATGAACACTGAAGCTTTCTTT,CASSQEVQQEVMNTEAFF,-,TRBJ1-1,18,few,TRBV14
TGTGCCAGCAGCTTACCCACTAGCGGGAGAGCGAATGAGCAGTTCTTC,CASSLPTSGRANEQFF,TRBD2,TRBJ2-1,16,-,TRBV7-9
TGTGCCAGCAGCCAGTACTCGCTAGCGGGAGCGGCCGGGGAGCTGTTTTTT,CASSQYSLAGAAGELFF,TRBD2,TRBJ2-2,17,few,TRBV14
TGTGCCAGCAGCTTCGCGGTTGATACGCAGTATTTT,CASSFAVDTQYF,-,TRBJ2-3,12,-,TRBV7-2
TGCAGTGGGGGGGTGGTAGCCAAAAACATTCAGTACTTC,CSGGVVAKNIQYF,-,TRBJ2-4,13,-,TRBV20-1
TGTGCCAGCAGTTTAGGTTCAGCCTACGAGCAGTACTTC,CASSLGSAYEQYF,-,TRBJ2-7,13,-,TRBV12-3/TRBV12-4
TGTGCCAGCAATAAGGGGACACGGAGTGCTGAAGCTTTCTTT,CASNKGTRSAEAFF,-,TRBJ1-1,14,few,TRBV2
TGTGCCAGCAGTTTCGGGGGGCTCAATCAGCCCCAGCATTTT,CASSFGGLNQPQHF,-,TRBJ1-5,14,many,TRBV28
TGTGCCAGCAGTGAATATAATCTGGGGGACAGGAGTGGACCCACTTTCACTGAAGCTTTCTTT,CASSEYNLGDRSGPTFTEAFF,TRBD1,TRBJ1-1,21,few,TRBV25-1